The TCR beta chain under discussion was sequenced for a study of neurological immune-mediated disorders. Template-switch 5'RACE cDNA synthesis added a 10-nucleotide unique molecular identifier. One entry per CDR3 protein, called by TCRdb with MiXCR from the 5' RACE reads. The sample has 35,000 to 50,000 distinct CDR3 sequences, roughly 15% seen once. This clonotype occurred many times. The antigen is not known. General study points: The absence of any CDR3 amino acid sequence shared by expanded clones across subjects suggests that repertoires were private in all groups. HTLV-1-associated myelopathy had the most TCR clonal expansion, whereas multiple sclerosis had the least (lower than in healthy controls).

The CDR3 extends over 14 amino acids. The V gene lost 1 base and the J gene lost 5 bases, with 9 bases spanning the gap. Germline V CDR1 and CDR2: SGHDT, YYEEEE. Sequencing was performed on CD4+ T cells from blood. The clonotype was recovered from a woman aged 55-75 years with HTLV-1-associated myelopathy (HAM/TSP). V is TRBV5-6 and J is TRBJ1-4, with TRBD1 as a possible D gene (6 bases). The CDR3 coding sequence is TGTGCCAGCAGCTTGTTGGGGGCGAATGAAAAACTGTTTTTT. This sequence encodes CASSLLGANEKLFF.